This T cell receptor (beta chain) was sequenced in a study of CD8+CD57+ T cells in acquired aplastic anemia. Overall study: Sorted CD4+ and CD8+ cell DNA averaged about 3.5 ug.

Sequencing was done on patients that had shown CD8+CD57+ cell expansion by flow cytometry. Every patient was diagnosed with severe acquired aplastic anemia. When blood sampling took place, the patients had received no therapy. Details on this clonotype: The antigen is not known. Compared with germline, one end of the junction differs, possibly owing to a read error.

Whole-study findings and limits: Overlap between patients and controls comprised about 28 CD8+ CDR3 sequences.

The use of genomic DNA as template underpinned the TCR beta VDJ and CDR3 profiling. MiXCR, applied by TCRdb to the reads, yields one record per CDR3 protein. The sample has around 150,000 distinct CDR3 sequences, around half seen once. Looked up from germline, CDR1 is SGHNT and CDR2 is YENEEA. This CDR3 has 14 amino acids. This chain uses TRBV11-3 with TRBJ1-3; TRBD1 matches 7 bases. The specimen was sorted CD4+, CD8+, or CD8+CD57+ T cells (not recorded which) from PBMCs. The receptor was derived from a human donor with aplastic anemia. DNA of the CDR3: TGTGCCAGCACCAGGGGGGGGCCTGGAAACACCATATGTTTT. Translated: CASTRGGPGNTICF.